Shown below are 2 T cell receptor beta chains from a single sample sequenced in a study of cytomegalovirus exposure and HLA in healthy donors. Measured with immunoSEQ multiplex PCR; TCRdb has only the in-frame clones, and not every one. This table holds approximately 60,000 clones, more than 80% found once. The material sequenced was PBMCs. All receptors come from a man between 18 and 29 years old in good health and CMV-seronegative.

The V and J genes are TRBV7-9 and TRBJ1-1; D is unresolved. In germline, CDR1 is SEHNR, CDR2 FQNEAQ (reference sequence). V lost 1 base to trimming and J lost 3 bases, with 6 bases between them. The CDR3 spans 13 residues. CDR3 DNA: TGTGCCAGCAGCTTAGTGTCAGACACTGAAGCTTTCTTT. Encoded protein: CASSLVSDTEAFF.

The chain combines TRBV27 with TRBJ2-7; 9 bases are a match to TRBD2. The trim removed 5 bases at V and 3 bases at J, leaving 14 bases unmatched. Germline V gene data show CDR1 as MNHEY and CDR2 as SMNVEV (reference sequence). The CDR3 runs to 17 residues. The chain's CDR3 is CASSPKWGGRAVYEQYF. The CDR3 DNA reads TGTGCCAGCAGTCCCAAATGGGGCGGGAGGGCCGTCTACGAGCAGTACTTC.